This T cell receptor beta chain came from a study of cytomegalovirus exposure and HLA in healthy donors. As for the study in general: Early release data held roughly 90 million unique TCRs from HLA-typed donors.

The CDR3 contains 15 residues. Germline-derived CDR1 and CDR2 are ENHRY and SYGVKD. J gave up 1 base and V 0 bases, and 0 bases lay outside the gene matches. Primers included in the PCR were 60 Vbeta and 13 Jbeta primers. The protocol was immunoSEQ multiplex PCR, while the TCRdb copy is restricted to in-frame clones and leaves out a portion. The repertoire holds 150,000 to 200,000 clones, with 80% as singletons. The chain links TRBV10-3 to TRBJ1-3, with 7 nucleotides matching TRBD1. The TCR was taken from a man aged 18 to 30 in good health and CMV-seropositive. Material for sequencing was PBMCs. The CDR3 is CAISESTGSGNTIYF. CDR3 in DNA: TGTGCCATCAGTGAGTCGACAGGGTCTGGAAACACCATATATTTT.